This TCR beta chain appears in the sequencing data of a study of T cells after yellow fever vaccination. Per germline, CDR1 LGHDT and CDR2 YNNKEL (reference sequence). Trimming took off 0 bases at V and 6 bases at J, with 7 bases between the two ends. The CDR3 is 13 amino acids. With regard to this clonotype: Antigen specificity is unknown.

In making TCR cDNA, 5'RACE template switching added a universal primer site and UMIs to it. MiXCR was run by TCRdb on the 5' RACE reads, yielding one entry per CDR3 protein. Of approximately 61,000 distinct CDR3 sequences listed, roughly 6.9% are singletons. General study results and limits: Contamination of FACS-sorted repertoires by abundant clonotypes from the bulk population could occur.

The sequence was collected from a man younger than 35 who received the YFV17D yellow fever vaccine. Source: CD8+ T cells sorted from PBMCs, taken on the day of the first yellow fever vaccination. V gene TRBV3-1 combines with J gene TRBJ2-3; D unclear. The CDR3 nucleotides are TGTGCCAGCAGCCAAGATCTCAAGGATACGCAGTATTTT. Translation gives CASSQDLKDTQYF.